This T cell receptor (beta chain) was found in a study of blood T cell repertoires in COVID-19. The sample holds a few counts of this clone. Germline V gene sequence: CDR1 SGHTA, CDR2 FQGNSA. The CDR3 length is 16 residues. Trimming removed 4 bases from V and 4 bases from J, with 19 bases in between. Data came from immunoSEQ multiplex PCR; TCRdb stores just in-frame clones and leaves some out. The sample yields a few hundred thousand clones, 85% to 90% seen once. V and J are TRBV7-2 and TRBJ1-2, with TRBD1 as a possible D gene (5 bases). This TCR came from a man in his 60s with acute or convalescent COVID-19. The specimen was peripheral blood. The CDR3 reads CASSSRGGDGAYGYTF. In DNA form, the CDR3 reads TGTGCCAGCAGCTCCCGGGGAGGGGACGGTGCCTATGGCTACACCTTC.